This note documents a single TCR beta chain sequence. Antigen specificity is unknown. The sample originates from a study of CD8 T cells in ankylosing spondylitis. Findings and caveats of the study: In ankylosing spondylitis blood, a motif of roughly eight highly homologous TCR beta variants appeared characteristic. Enrichment of disease-linked clones was reportedly significant in matched ankylosing spondylitis synovial fluid. Earlier work had already found some motif variants in reactive arthritis synovial fluid and blood. CD8+ disease-linked clones were present at relatively low frequencies in blood.

The CDR3 is made up of 20 amino acids. The germline CDR1 and CDR2 sequences are SGHVS and FNYEAQ. V shed 2 bases, J shed 1 base, and the junction held 9 bases outside the gene matches. TCRdb itself ran the 5' RACE reads through MiXCR, one entry per CDR3 protein. Among 400,000 to 450,000 distinct CDR3 sequences listed, 17% were seen once. This TCR came from a male donor with ankylosing spondylitis. This chain uses TRBV7-6 with TRBJ2-1, with TRBD2 identical over 15 bases. Material for sequencing was blood, either unsorted or a sorted T cell fraction (not recorded which). In nucleotides, the CDR3 is TGTGCCAGCAGCTTACCCCCAGGACTAGCGGGGGGGGTATCCTACAATGAGCAGTTCTTC. Amino acid sequence: CASSLPPGLAGGVSYNEQFF.